The rows below give T cell receptor beta chains drawn from one sample of a study of T cell responses to AZD1222 COVID-19 vaccine. This table comes from immunoSEQ multiplex PCR, and its TCRdb copy is limited to in-frame clones, with some not included. The sample has about 180,000 clones, around nine tenths seen once. This sample comprised peripheral blood, obtained on day 0 of AZD1222 vaccination. Source of these receptors: an adult in good health. CDR3s include the opening cysteine and the closing phenylalanine or tryptophan. D genes are given only for firm matches. Only part of the rows carry a size: once, few, many, or a class if the clone is expanded.

TRBJ2-2 | NA | NA | TRBV24-1 | CATSPPGWTGELFF | TGTGCCACCAGTCCCCCGGGATGGACCGGGGAGCTGTTTTTT
TRBJ2-2 | NA | NA | TRBV4-3 | CASSQEGSENTGELFF | TGCGCCAGCAGCCAAGAGGGGTCAGAGAACACCGGGGAGCTGTTTTTT
TRBJ1-3 | NA | NA | TRBV6-5 | CASRKQGSGNTIYF | TGTGCCAGCAGAAAGCAGGGATCTGGAAACACCATATATTTT
TRBJ1-6 | TRBD1 | NA | TRBV28 | CASSLEQGNSPLHF | TGTGCCAGCAGTTTAGAACAGGGGAATTCACCCCTCCACTTT
TRBJ1-1 | NA | NA | TRBV5-1 | CASSPVAVRENTEAFF | TGCGCCAGCAGCCCGGTCGCGGTCAGGGAGAACACTGAAGCTTTCTTT
TRBJ2-3 | NA | NA | TRBV11-2 | CASSLGTTDTQYF | TGTGCCAGCAGCTTGGGCACCACAGATACGCAGTATTTT
TRBJ1-6 | NA | NA | TRBV5-6 | CASSSPNSPLHF | TGTGCCAGCAGCTCGCCTAATTCACCCCTCCACTTT
TRBJ2-3 | TRBD2 | NA | TRBV30 | CAWSSLINSGAADTQYF | TGTGCCTGGAGTTCCCTCATCAATAGCGGGGCGGCAGATACGCAGTATTTT
TRBJ1-5 | NA | NA | TRBV6-2/TRBV6-3 | CASSFTWRGGWRQPQHF | TGTGCCAGCAGTTTCACATGGCGGGGGGGCTGGCGTCAGCCCCAGCATTTT
TRBJ2-2 | NA | NA | TRBV7-2 | CASSLGWELFF | TGTGCCAGCAGCTTGGGGTGGGAGCTGTTTTTT
TRBJ1-3 | NA | NA | TRBV6-2/TRBV6-3 | CASSTDDRTALGGNTIYF | TGTGCCAGCAGCACAGACGACCGGACAGCGCTGGGCGGAAACACCATATATTTT
TRBJ1-4 | NA | NA | TRBV27 | CASSPSSNEKLFF | TGTGCCAGCAGTCCGAGTTCTAATGAAAAACTGTTTTTT
TRBJ1-3 | NA | NA | TRBV9 | CASSPGTLVSGNTIYF | TGTGCCAGCAGCCCCGGGACTTTGGTCTCTGGAAACACCATATATTTT
TRBJ2-7 | NA | NA | TRBV5-5 | CASRTRTEISYEQYF | TGTGCCAGCAGAACAAGGACGGAAATCTCCTACGAGCAGTACTTC
TRBJ1-2 | NA | NA | TRBV2 | CASSEAYRGLGDYGYTF | TGTGCCAGCAGTGAAGCGTATCGGGGCTTGGGGGACTATGGCTACACCTTC
TRBJ1-2 | TRBD1 | NA | TRBV10-3 | CATEGTGGSSSYGYTF | TGTGCCACCGAGGGGACAGGGGGCAGTTCGAGCTATGGCTACACCTTC
TRBJ1-1 | NA | NA | TRBV10-3 | CAISEPNRVNTEAFF | TGTGCCATCAGTGAGCCCAACAGAGTAAACACTGAAGCTTTCTTT
TRBJ1-1 | TRBD1 | NA | TRBV5-1 | CASSSGQGSTEAFF | TGCGCCAGCAGCTCGGGACAGGGGAGCACTGAAGCTTTCTTT
TRBJ1-1 | NA | NA | TRBV3-1/TRBV3-2 | CASSPVGPYYLNTEAFF | TGTGCCAGCAGCCCGGTAGGGCCCTATTACCTGAACACTGAAGCTTTCTTT
TRBJ2-6 | NA | NA | TRBV3-1/TRBV3-2 | CASSQVGVSGANVLTF | TGTGCCAGCAGCCAGGTAGGCGTTTCTGGGGCCAACGTCCTGACTTTC
TRBJ1-3 | NA | NA | TRBV3-1/TRBV3-2 | CASSQGSELANTIYF | TGTGCCAGCAGCCAAGGATCGGAGCTAGCAAACACCATATATTTT
TRBJ1-3 | TRBD1 | few | TRBV30 | CAWSVEGARGGPNRNTIYF | TGTGCCTGGAGTGTTGAGGGGGCAAGAGGTGGTCCGAACAGAAACACCATATATTTT
TRBJ1-4 | NA | NA | TRBV5-6 | CASSPLDTDDEKLFF | TGTGCCAGCAGCCCGCTGGACACGGACGATGAAAAACTGTTTTTT
TRBJ1-2 | NA | NA | TRBV28 | CASSLTQLYGYTF | TGTGCCAGCAGTTTGACACAGCTTTATGGCTACACCTTC
TRBJ2-7 | NA | NA | TRBV19 | CASSIGRGAYEQYF | TGTGCCAGTAGTATCGGTAGGGGGGCCTACGAGCAGTACTTC
TRBJ1-1 | NA | few | TRBV7-2 | CASSQLNTPRNTEAFF | TGTGCCAGCAGCCAACTCAATACCCCACGGAACACTGAAGCTTTCTTT
TRBJ2-5 | TRBD2 | NA | TRBV7-2 | CASSPGSGGARETQYF | TGTGCCAGCAGCCCAGGGAGCGGGGGGGCAAGAGAGACCCAGTACTTC
TRBJ2-7 | NA | once | TRBV14 | CASSRAGEQYF | TGTGCCAGCAGCCGCGCAGGGGAGCAGTACTTC
TRBJ1-2 | NA | NA | TRBV7-9 | CASSGDGSISYTF | TGTGCCAGCAGCGGGGATGGCAGCATCAGCTACACCTTC
TRBJ1-6 | NA | NA | TRBV7-8 | CASSLGRGNPSPLHF | TGTGCCAGCAGCTTAGGTCGGGGAAACCCTTCACCCCTCCACTTT
TRBJ1-2 | NA | NA | TRBV9 | CASSVRPGPSYGYTF | TGTGCCAGCAGCGTACGGCCCGGCCCAAGCTATGGCTACACCTTC
TRBJ1-2 | NA | once | TRBV30 | CAWSINLYGYTF | TGTGCCTGGAGTATAAATCTCTATGGCTACACCTTC
TRBJ1-2 | NA | few | TRBV11-2 | CASSPSGTTLSGYTF | TGTGCCAGCAGCCCAAGCGGGACAACTTTAAGCGGCTACACCTTC
TRBJ1-1 | NA | once | TRBV7-2 | CASSLSTGRGRTEAFF | TGTGCCAGCAGCTTAAGCACAGGGAGGGGAAGGACTGAAGCTTTCTTT
TRBJ2-7 | NA | few | TRBV12-1 | CASSLPAYEQYF | TGTGCCAGCAGCTTACCAGCCTACGAGCAGTACTTC
TRBJ2-1 | TRBD2 | NA | TRBV5-1 | CASSSGLAGASGSYNEQFF | TGCGCCAGCAGCTCGGGACTAGCGGGGGCCTCGGGCTCCTACAATGAGCAGTTCTTC
TRBJ1-1 | NA | NA | TRBV19 | CASSRVGTNTEAFF | TGTGCCAGTAGTAGAGTAGGGACCAACACTGAAGCTTTCTTT
TRBJ2-5 | NA | NA | TRBV2 | CASSDLGLASQETQYF | TGTGCCAGCAGTGATCTAGGCCTAGCTTCACAAGAGACCCAGTACTTC
TRBJ1-1 | NA | NA | TRBV30 | CAWSFFGGAPEAFF | TGTGCCTGGAGTTTTTTTGGGGGGGCACCTGAAGCTTTCTTT
TRBJ1-5 | NA | NA | TRBV5-6 | CANNRDGNQPQHF | TGTGCCAACAACAGGGACGGCAATCAGCCCCAGCATTTT
TRBJ2-5 | NA | NA | TRBV19 | CASSPSGQETQYF | TGTGCCAGTAGTCCCTCGGGGCAAGAGACCCAGTACTTC
TRBJ1-2 | NA | NA | TRBV20-1 | CSASQGRDGYTF | TGCAGTGCTAGTCAGGGGCGAGATGGCTACACCTTC
TRBJ1-2 | NA | NA | TRBV24-1 | CATSMGLSYGYTF | TGTGCCACCAGTATGGGGCTCAGCTATGGCTACACCTTC
TRBJ1-2 | NA | NA | TRBV25-1 | CASRDSYGYTF | TGTGCCAGCAGGGATAGCTATGGCTACACCTTC
TRBJ2-5 | TRBD1 | NA | TRBV24-1 | CATRGTGHQETQYF | TGTGCCACCAGGGGGACAGGTCACCAAGAGACCCAGTACTTC
TRBJ1-1 | NA | NA | TRBV29-1 | CSVGPLRGEGGEAFF | TGCAGCGTTGGGCCCCTTAGGGGGGAAGGGGGTGAAGCTTTCTTT
TRBJ1-2 | NA | NA | TRBV4-2 | CASSQGPGDYGYTF | TGTGCCAGCAGCCAAGGCCCAGGGGACTATGGCTACACCTTC
TRBJ1-4 | NA | once | TRBV2 | CASRPPVSEKLFF | TGTGCCAGCCGACCGCCGGTTAGTGAAAAACTGTTTTTT
TRBJ2-2 | NA | few | TRBV14 | CASSLLAGAGELFF | TGTGCCAGCAGCCTACTAGCAGGAGCCGGGGAGCTGTTTTTT
TRBJ1-3 | TRBD1 | NA | TRBV5-4 | CASSLTQGANTIYF | TGTGCCAGCAGCTTAACCCAGGGGGCGAACACCATATATTTT
TRBJ2-2 | NA | NA | TRBV7-3 | CASSLRPGAGELFF | TGTGCCAGCAGCTTAAGGCCAGGGGCCGGGGAGCTGTTTTTT
TRBJ2-5 | NA | NA | TRBV7-6 | CASSLMDSLGETQYF | TGTGCCAGCAGCTTAATGGACAGTCTTGGGGAGACCCAGTACTTC
TRBJ2-1 | TRBD2 | NA | TRBV3-1/TRBV3-2 | CASSQGGLAGWHEQFF | TGTGCCAGCAGCCAAGGCGGGCTAGCGGGGTGGCATGAGCAGTTCTTC